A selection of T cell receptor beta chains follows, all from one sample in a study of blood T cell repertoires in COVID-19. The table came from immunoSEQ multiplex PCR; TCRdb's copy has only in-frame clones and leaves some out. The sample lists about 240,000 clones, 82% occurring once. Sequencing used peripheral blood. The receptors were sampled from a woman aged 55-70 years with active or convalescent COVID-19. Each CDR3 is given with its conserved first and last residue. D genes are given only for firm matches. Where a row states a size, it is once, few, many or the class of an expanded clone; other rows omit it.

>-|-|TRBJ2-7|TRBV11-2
CASSLENSGSYEQYF
TGTGCCAGCAGTCTGGAAAATAGCGGCTCCTACGAGCAGTACTTC
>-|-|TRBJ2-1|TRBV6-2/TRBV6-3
CASSYRLEGGPNEQFF
TGTGCCAGCAGTTACCGATTGGAGGGGGGGCCGAATGAGCAGTTCTTC
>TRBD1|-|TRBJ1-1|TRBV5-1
CASSRQGMNTEAFF
TGCGCCAGCAGCCGACAGGGGATGAACACTGAAGCTTTCTTT
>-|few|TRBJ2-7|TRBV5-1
CASSLMVAGLSKQYF
TGCGCCAGCAGCTTGATGGTAGCCGGACTTAGCAAGCAGTACTTC
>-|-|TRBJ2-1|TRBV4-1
CASRLVGGYEQFF
TGCGCCAGTCGACTAGTTGGAGGTTATGAGCAGTTCTTC
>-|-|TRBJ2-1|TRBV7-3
CASSFNTEQFF
TGTGCCAGCAGCTTCAACACAGAGCAGTTCTTC
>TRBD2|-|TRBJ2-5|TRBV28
CASSPPLGAGGPETQYF
TGTGCCAGCAGTCCGCCTTTGGGGGCGGGGGGGCCGGAGACCCAGTACTTC
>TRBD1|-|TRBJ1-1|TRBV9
CASSVATSTGKIEAFF
TGTGCCAGCAGCGTAGCCACTTCGACAGGGAAGATTGAAGCTTTCTTT
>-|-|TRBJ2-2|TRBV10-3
CAISESAGNTGELFF
TGTGCCATCAGTGAGTCGGCAGGTAACACCGGGGAGCTGTTTTTT
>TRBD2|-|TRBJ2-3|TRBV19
CASSIGSGGMADTQYF
TGTGCCAGTAGTATAGGGTCGGGGGGTATGGCAGATACGCAGTATTTT
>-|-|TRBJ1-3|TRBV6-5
CASYPGGSGNTIYF
TGTGCCAGTTACCCCGGGGGCTCTGGAAACACCATATATTTT
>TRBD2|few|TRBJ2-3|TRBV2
CASSGTSGVADTQYF
TGTGCCAGCAGTGGGACTAGCGGGGTGGCAGATACGCAGTATTTT
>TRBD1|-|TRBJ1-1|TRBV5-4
CASSAQGKNTEAFF
TGTGCCAGCAGCGCACAGGGGAAGAACACTGAAGCTTTCTTT
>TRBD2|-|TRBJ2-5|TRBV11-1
CASSQWGEGETQYF
TGTGCCAGCAGCCAGTGGGGGGAGGGGGAGACCCAGTACTTC
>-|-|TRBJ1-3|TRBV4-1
CASSQDRAGGNTIYF
TGCGCCAGCAGCCAAGATAGGGCAGGGGGAAACACCATATATTTT
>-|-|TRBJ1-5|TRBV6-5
CASRAADSNQPQHF
TGTGCCAGCAGGGCCGCAGATAGCAATCAGCCCCAGCATTTT
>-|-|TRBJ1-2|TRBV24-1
CATSDRWGLDGYTF
TGTGCCACCAGTGATCGATGGGGGCTGGATGGCTACACCTTC
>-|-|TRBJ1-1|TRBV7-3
CASSPQPTGYKWTEAFF
TGTGCCAGCAGCCCCCAACCGACAGGATATAAGTGGACTGAAGCTTTCTTT
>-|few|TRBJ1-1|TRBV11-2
CASSLTAMGTEAFF
TGTGCCAGCAGCTTAACAGCAATGGGCACTGAAGCTTTCTTT
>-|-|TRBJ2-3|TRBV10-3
CAISRQVTDTQYF
TGTGCCATCAGTAGACAGGTCACAGATACGCAGTATTTT
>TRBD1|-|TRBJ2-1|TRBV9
CASSPAGGSYNEQFF
TGTGCCAGCAGCCCGGCAGGGGGCTCCTACAATGAGCAGTTCTTC
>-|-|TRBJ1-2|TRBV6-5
CASSSNYGYTF
TGTGCCAGCAGTTCAAACTATGGCTACACCTTC
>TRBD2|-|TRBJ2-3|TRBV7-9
CASSVGLAGAVSTDTQYF
TGTGCCAGCAGCGTCGGACTAGCGGGGGCCGTTAGCACAGATACGCAGTATTTT
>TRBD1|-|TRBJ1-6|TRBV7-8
CASSTRTGSDSPLHF
TGTGCCAGCAGCACCCGGACAGGGTCGGATTCACCCCTCCACTTT
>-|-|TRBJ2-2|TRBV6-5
CASSYWSGELFF
TGTGCCAGCAGTTACTGGAGCGGGGAGCTGTTTTTT
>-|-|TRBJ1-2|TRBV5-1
CASSAGPRGNYGYTF
TGCGCCAGCAGCGCAGGACCCCGGGGGAACTATGGCTACACCTTC
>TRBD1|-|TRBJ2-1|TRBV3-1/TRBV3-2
CASSPRTGAYNEQFF
TGTGCCAGCAGCCCCCGGACAGGGGCCTACAATGAGCAGTTCTTC
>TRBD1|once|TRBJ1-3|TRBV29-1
CSVSTGTVGNTIYF
TGCAGCGTTTCGACAGGGACAGTTGGAAACACCATATATTTT
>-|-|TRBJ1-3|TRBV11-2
CASSLVAGPTGNTIYF
TGTGCCAGCAGCTTAGTCGCGGGGCCTACGGGAAACACCATATATTTT
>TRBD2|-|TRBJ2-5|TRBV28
CASETSGEGETQYF
TGTGCCAGCGAAACTAGCGGGGAGGGGGAGACCCAGTACTTC
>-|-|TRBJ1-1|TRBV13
CASSEPDRPHEAFF
TGTGCCAGCAGCGAACCCGACAGGCCCCATGAAGCTTTCTTT
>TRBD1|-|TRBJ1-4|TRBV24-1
CATSDLRLVQGGATNEKLFF
TGTGCCACCAGTGATTTGCGGCTCGTACAGGGGGGGGCAACTAATGAAAAACTGTTTTTT
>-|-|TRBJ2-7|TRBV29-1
CSAETTYEQYF
TGCAGCGCGGAGACAACCTACGAGCAGTACTTC
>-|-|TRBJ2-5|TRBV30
CAWSNAEMETQYF
TGTGCCTGGAGTAATGCGGAGATGGAGACCCAGTACTTC
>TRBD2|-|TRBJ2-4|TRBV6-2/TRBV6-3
CASSSGTRGGAGIQYF
TGTGCCAGCAGTTCGGGGACTAGAGGCGGAGCGGGCATTCAGTACTTC
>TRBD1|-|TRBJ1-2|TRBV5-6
CASSTGTANYGYTF
TGTGCCAGCAGCACCGGGACAGCTAACTATGGCTACACCTTC
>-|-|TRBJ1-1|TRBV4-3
CASRPTVMNTEAFF
TGCGCCAGCAGACCGACAGTGATGAACACTGAAGCTTTCTTT
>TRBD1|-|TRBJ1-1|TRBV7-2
CASSARDRGVPEAFF
TGTGCCAGCAGCGCTCGGGACAGGGGGGTCCCTGAAGCTTTCTTT
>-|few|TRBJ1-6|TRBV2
CASRLQVNSPLHF
TGTGCCAGCAGACTCCAGGTTAATTCACCCCTCCACTTT
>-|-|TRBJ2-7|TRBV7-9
CASERTQSRREQYF
TGTGCCAGCGAAAGGACCCAAAGCAGGAGGGAGCAGTACTTC
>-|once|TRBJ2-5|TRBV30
CAWRLKTGAQETQYF
TGTGCCTGGAGACTAAAAACAGGCGCCCAAGAGACCCAGTACTTC
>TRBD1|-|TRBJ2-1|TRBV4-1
CASSQDPKGTGGFTEQFF
TGCGCCAGCAGCCAGGACCCCAAGGGGACAGGGGGCTTCACTGAGCAGTTCTTC
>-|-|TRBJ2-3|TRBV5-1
CASSLVRGRSTDTQYF
TGCGCCAGCAGCTTGGTGCGGGGCCGCAGCACAGATACGCAGTATTTT
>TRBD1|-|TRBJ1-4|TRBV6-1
CASSEGPTGQWGKLFF
TGTGCCAGCAGTGAAGGCCCGACAGGGCAGTGGGGAAAACTGTTTTTT
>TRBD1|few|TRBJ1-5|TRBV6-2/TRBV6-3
CASSRTGGYQPQHF
TGTGCCAGCAGTCGGACAGGGGGATATCAGCCCCAGCATTTT
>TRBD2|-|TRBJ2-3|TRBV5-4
CASRNGLAGGGTDTQYF
TGTGCCAGCAGAAATGGACTAGCGGGGGGTGGCACAGATACGCAGTATTTT
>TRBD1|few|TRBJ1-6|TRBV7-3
CASSSKTGRNSPLHF
TGTGCCAGCAGCTCCAAGACAGGGAGAAATTCACCCCTCCACTTT
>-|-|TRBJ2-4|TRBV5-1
CASSLEGTLAKNIQYF
TGCGCCAGCAGCTTGGAAGGGACTCTAGCCAAAAACATTCAGTACTTC
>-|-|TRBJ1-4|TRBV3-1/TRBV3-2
CASSPHVWRVTNEKLFF
TGTGCCAGCAGCCCACACGTTTGGAGGGTAACTAATGAAAAACTGTTTTTT
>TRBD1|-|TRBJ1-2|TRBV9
CASSVVGTGHYGYTF
TGTGCCAGCAGCGTAGTCGGGACAGGTCACTATGGCTACACCTTC
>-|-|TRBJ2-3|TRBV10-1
CASSACTDTQYF
TGCGCCAGCAGTGCCTGCACAGATACGCAGTATTTT
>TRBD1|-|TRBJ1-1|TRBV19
CASSWDSQNTEAFF
TGTGCCAGTAGTTGGGACAGCCAGAACACTGAAGCTTTCTTT